This T cell receptor beta chain comes out of a study of T cells in localized non-small cell lung cancer. The germline V and J ends were trimmed by 6 bases and 2 bases, with 14 bases remaining between them. From germline, CDR1 is LNHDA and CDR2 SQIVND (reference sequence). The CDR3 sequence is 14 residues long. General observations from the study: Uninvolved adjacent lung showed higher T cell clonality than tumor. Longer survival (overall) was linked to higher T cell density in blood.

The table came from immunoSEQ multiplex PCR; TCRdb's copy has only in-frame clones and leaves some out. Here the sample spans more than 30,000 clones, about nine tenths being singletons. Worth noting for this clone: The antigen is unknown.

The sequence was collected from a male donor at least 60 years old with stage III lung adenocarcinoma. Source: peripheral blood, taken before any cancer treatment. This chain links TRBV19 with TRBJ2-7, with D perhaps matching TRBD1 (5 bases). CDR3 in DNA: TGTGCCAGTAGCTACCCAGGGAAACCCTACGAGCAGTACTTC. Translated: CASSYPGKPYEQYF.